These 4 T cell receptor beta chains were sequenced from one sample in a study of shared clonotypes between healthy human individuals. Sequenced by immunoSEQ multiplex PCR; TCRdb stores in-frame clones only, minus some. The sample lists roughly 2.2 million clones; approximately 95% were seen once. Material: naive CD4+ T cells from PBMCs. The subset was: CD45RA+ positively selected. All receptors come from a man in his late teens or twenties in good health. Some clones in this sample may be carry-over from other donors' samples.

The chain couples TRBV30 to TRBJ1-1; D uncertain. Germline V gives CDR1 GTSNPN, CDR2 SVGIG (reference sequence). There are 13 residues in the CDR3. V was clipped by 4 bases and J by 0 bases, with 9 bases between them. This chain's CDR3 is CAWILSVNTEAFF. In nucleotides, the CDR3 is TGTGCCTGGATCCTCTCAGTGAACACTGAAGCTTTCTTT.

This clone appeared a single time. V and J are TRBV28 and TRBJ1-1, with D possibly TRBD1 on 5 matching bases. V was clipped by 5 bases and J by 10 bases, with 11 bases between them. In germline, CDR1 is MDHEN, CDR2 SYDVKM. The CDR3 runs to 11 residues. CDR3 region: CASSLAGRAFF. As DNA, the CDR3 is TGTGCCAGCAGTCTTGCAGGGCGAGCTTTCTTT. The whole variable domain, filled in from reference TRBV28 and TRBJ1-1, reads DVKVTQSSRYLVKRTGEKVFLECVQDMDHENMFWYRQDPGLGLRLIYFSYDVKMKEKGDIPEGYSVSREKKERFSLILESASTNQTSMYLCASSLAGRAFFGQGTRLTVV.

J is TRBJ2-2 and V is TRBV29-1; weak D call: TRBD1 (5 bases). CDR3 size: 14 residues. Trimming cost V 6 bases and J 7 bases, with 18 bases left between them. Germline V CDR1 and CDR2: SQVTM, ANQGSEA. The CDR3 is CSVRTYVGVGELFF. The CDR3 DNA is TGCAGCGTCCGCACCTATGTAGGGGTCGGGGAGCTGTTTTTT.

V gene TRBV5-8 combines with J gene TRBJ1-4, with D unclear. V lost 2 bases and J 3 bases, leaving 23 bases between the germline ends. There are 19 residues in the CDR3. CDR1 is SGHTS, CDR2 YDEGEE, per germline. The CDR3 protein is CASSFFSVRSSVSNEKLFF. The CDR3 DNA reads TGTGCCAGCAGCTTCTTTAGCGTCCGATCGTCGGTATCTAATGAAAAACTGTTTTTT.